A single T cell receptor beta chain is shown here with its context. The data stem from a study of blood T cell repertoires in COVID-19. Germline lookup yields CDR1 SGHRS and CDR2 YFSETQ. This CDR3 is 17 amino acids long. Trimming took 5 bases from V and 7 from J; bases not matched to a gene: 14. Produced via immunoSEQ multiplex PCR; TCRdb's table is partial and in-frame only. The data contain around 300,000 clones, 85% to 90% of them singletons. This TCR was recovered from a woman between 18 and 29 years old who had recovered from COVID-19. The chain combines TRBV5-1 with TRBJ1-4, with 10 bases lining up with TRBD1. The material sequenced was PBMCs or T cells enriched from blood (not recorded which). CDR3 loop: CASSPGTGALESEKLFF. CDR3 sequence (DNA): TGCGCCAGCAGTCCCGGGACAGGGGCGCTGGAATCTGAAAAACTGTTTTTT.